This entry concerns a single T cell receptor beta chain. The same CDR3 can be traced to other DNA sequences in this sample. The entry originates in a study of blood T cell repertoires in COVID-19. About the study: Collection of acute and convalescent COVID-19 samples took place in the United States, Italy and Spain. In each case, the material was cDNA or gDNA derived from T cells, B-cell-depleted T cells, or PBMCs.

With 0 bases removed from V and 2 bases from J, the gap between germline ends came to 11 bases. CDR1 is SGHVS and CDR2 is FNYEAQ in the germline V gene. CDR3 size: 15 residues. In the authors' methods: Scientists estimated how many nucleated cells there were by amplifying reference gene primers. Using immunoSEQ multiplex PCR, the repertoire was profiled, and TCRdb retains in-frame clones only, with some absent. That table is the source of V, J and clone size, and D and trimming were worked out from the DNA. This table has about 250,000 clones, around 88% appearing once. Sample: peripheral blood. The chain recombines TRBV7-6 with TRBJ2-7; perhaps TRBD1 as D (5 bases). The sequence was obtained from a man older than 75 with acute or convalescent COVID-19. CDR3 nucleotide sequence: TGTGCCAGCAGCTTAGCCGCAGGGTGGACCTACGAGCAGTACTTC. Translating gives CASSLAAGWTYEQYF.